The text below deals with one T cell receptor (beta chain). Methods used by the authors: Researchers report that nucleated cell counts were estimated from reference gene primer amplification. Here immunoSEQ multiplex PCR was the method, and the copy in TCRdb shows in-frame clones only, minus some. V, J and clone size are those of that table, while D and trimming were read from the DNA. The repertoire has more than 30,000 clones, 90% of them found once; the top ten carry under 2%. This sample stems from a study of blood T cell repertoires in COVID-19. Study information: Sites in the United States, Italy and Spain provided acute and convalescent COVID-19 samples. Sources were T cells, B-cell-depleted T cells, or PBMCs; the material itself was cDNA or gDNA.

The sample was peripheral blood. The receptor comes from a man between 60 and 75 years old with active COVID-19.

The CDR3 spells CASSLIGGDTQYF. The CDR3 DNA sequence: TGTGCCAGCAGTCTTATCGGGGGAGATACGCAGTATTTT. The chain joins TRBV12-3 or TRBV12-4 to TRBJ2-3; D is perhaps TRBD2 (6 bases). The length of the CDR3 is 13 residues. V lost 5 bases to trimming and J lost 5 bases, with 11 bases between them.